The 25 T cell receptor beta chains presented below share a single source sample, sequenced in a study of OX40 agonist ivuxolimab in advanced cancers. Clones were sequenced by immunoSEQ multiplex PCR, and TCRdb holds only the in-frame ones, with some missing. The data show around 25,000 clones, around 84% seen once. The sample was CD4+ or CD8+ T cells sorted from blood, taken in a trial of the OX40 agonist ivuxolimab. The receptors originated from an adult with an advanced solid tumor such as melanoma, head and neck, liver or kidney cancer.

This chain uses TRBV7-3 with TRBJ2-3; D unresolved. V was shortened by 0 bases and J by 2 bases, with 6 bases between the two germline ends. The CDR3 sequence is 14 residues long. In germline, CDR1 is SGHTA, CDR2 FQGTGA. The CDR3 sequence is CASSLTSNTDTQYF. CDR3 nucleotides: TGTGCCAGCAGCTTAACTAGCAACACAGATACGCAGTATTTT.

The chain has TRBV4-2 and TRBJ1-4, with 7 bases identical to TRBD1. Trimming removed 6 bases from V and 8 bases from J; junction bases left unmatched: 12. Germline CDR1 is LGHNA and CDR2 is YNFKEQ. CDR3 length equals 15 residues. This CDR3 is CASSYRDSRGEKLFF. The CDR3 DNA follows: TGTGCCAGCAGTTACCGGGACAGTCGGGGGGAAAAACTGTTTTTT.

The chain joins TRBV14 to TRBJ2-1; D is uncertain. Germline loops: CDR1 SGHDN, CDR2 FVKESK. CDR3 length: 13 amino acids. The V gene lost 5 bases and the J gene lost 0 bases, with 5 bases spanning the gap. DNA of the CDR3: TGTGCCAGCAGCGCTAGCTCCTACAATGAGCAGTTCTTC. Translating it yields CASSASSYNEQFF. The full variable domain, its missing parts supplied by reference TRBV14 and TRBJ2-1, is EAGVTQFPSHSVIEKGQTVTLRCDPISGHDNLYWYRRVMGKEIKFLLHFVKESKQDESGMPNNRFLAERTGGTYSTLKVQPAELEDSGVYFCASSASSYNEQFFGPGTRLTVL.

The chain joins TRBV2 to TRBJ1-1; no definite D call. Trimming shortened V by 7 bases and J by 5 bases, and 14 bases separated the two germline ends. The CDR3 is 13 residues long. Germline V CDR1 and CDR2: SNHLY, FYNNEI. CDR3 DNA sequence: TGTGCCAGCAACCCACAAGGTTGGACTGAAGCTTTCTTT. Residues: CASNPQGWTEAFF. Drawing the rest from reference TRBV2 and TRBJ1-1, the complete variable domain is EPEVTQTPSHQVTQMGQEVILRCVPISNHLYFYWYRQILGQKVEFLVSFYNNEISEKSEIFDDQFSVERPDGSNFTLKIRSTKLEDSAMYFCASNPQGWTEAFFGQGTRLTVV.

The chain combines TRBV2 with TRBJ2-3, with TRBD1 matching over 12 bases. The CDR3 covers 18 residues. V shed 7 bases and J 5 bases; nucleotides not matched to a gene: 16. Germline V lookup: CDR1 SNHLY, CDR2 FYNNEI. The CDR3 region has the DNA TGTGCCAGCACATGGGGTGTTGGGACAGGGGGCGTTAAAGATACGCAGTATTTT. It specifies CASTWGVGTGGVKDTQYF.

The CDR3 loop reads CAISESPTGAYNSPLHF. The DNA for the CDR3 is TGTGCCATCAGTGAGTCGCCGACAGGGGCGTATAATTCACCCCTCCACTTT. The chain couples TRBV10-3 to TRBJ1-6; 8 bases map to TRBD1. Germline assignment: CDR1 ENHRY and CDR2 SYGVKD. The CDR3 extends over 17 amino acids. The trim removed 0 bases at V and 4 bases at J, leaving 5 bases unmatched.

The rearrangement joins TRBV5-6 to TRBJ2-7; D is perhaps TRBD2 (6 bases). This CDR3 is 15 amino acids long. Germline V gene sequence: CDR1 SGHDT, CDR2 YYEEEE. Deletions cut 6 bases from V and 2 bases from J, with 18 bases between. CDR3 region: CASTPGDGDPYEQYF. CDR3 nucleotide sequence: TGTGCCAGCACCCCGGGGGACGGAGATCCCTACGAGCAGTACTTC.

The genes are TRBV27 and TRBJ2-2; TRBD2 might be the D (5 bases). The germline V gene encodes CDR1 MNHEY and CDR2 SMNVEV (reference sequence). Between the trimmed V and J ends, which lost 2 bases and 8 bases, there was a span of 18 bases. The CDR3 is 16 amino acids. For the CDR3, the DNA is TGTGCCAGCAGTTTAGCGGACTCTGGACGTGTGGGGGAGCTGTTTTTT. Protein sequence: CASSLADSGRVGELFF.

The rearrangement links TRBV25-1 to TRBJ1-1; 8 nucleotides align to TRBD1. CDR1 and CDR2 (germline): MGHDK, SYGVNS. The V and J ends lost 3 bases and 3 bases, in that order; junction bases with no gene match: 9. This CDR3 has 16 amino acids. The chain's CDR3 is CASSEGRGPGDTEAFF. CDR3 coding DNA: TGTGCCAGCAGTGAGGGCAGGGGGCCCGGAGACACTGAAGCTTTCTTT. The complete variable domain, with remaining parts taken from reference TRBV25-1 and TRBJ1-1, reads EADIYQTPRYLVIGTGKKITLECSQTMGHDKMYWYQQDPGMELHLIHYSYGVNSTEKGDLSSESTVSRIRTEHFPLTLESARPSHTSQYLCASSEGRGPGDTEAFFGQGTRLTVV.

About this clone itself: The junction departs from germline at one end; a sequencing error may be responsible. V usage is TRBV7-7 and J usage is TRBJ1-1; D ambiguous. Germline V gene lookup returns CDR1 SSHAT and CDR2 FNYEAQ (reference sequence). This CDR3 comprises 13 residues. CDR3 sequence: CASSSHPGTEAFF. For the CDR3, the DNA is TGTGCTAGCAGCTCCCACCCGGGCACTGAAGCTTTCTTT.

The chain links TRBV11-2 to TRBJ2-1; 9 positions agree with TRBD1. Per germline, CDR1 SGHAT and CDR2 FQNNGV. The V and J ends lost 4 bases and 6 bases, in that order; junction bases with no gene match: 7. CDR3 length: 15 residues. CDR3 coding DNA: TGTGCCAGCAGCTCTCGACAGGGGGGTCTCAATGAGCAGTTCTTC. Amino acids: CASSSRQGGLNEQFF.

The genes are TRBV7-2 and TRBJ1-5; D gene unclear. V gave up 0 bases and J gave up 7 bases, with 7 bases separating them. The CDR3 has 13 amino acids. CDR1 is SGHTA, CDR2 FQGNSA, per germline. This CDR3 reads CASSLASGQPQHF. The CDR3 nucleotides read TGTGCCAGCAGCTTAGCGTCCGGCCAGCCCCAGCATTTT. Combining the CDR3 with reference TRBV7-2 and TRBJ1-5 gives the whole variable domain GAGVSQSPSNKVTEKGKDVELRCDPISGHTALYWYRQSLGQGLEFLIYFQGNSAPDKSGLPSDRFSAERTGGSVSTLTIQRTQQEDSAVYLCASSLASGQPQHFGDGTRLSIL.

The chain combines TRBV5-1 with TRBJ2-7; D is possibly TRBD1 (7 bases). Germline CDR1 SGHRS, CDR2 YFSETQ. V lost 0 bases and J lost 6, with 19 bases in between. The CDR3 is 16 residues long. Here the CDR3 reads CASSLVPGGSLGEQYF. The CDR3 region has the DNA TGCGCCAGCAGCTTGGTCCCAGGGGGGTCCCTAGGCGAGCAGTACTTC.

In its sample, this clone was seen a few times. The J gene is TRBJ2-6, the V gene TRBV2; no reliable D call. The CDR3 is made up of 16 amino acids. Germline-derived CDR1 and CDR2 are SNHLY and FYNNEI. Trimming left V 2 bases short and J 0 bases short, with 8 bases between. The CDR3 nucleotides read TGTGCCAGCAGTGAAACCGCCCGCTCTGGGGCCAACGTCCTGACTTTC. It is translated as CASSETARSGANVLTF.

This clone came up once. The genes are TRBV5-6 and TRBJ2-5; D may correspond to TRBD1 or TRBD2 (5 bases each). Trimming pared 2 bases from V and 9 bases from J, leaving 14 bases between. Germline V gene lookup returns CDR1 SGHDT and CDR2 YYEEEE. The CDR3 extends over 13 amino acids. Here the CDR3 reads CASSLEGRGSQYF. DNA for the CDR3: TGTGCCAGCAGCTTAGAGGGGCGCGGGTCCCAGTACTTC.

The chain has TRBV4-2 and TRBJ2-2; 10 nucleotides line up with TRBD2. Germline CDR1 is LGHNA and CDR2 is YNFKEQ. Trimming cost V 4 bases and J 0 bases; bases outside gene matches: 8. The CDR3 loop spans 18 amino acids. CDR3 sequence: CASSLPSTSGTNTGELFF. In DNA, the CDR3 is TGTGCCAGCAGCCTTCCCAGCACTAGCGGGACGAACACCGGGGAGCTGTTTTTT.

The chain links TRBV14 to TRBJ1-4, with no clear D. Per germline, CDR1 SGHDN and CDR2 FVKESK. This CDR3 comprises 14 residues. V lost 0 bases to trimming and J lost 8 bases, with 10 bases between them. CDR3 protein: CASSQDGLGEKLFF. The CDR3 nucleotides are TGTGCCAGCAGCCAAGACGGGCTTGGGGAAAAACTGTTTTTT.

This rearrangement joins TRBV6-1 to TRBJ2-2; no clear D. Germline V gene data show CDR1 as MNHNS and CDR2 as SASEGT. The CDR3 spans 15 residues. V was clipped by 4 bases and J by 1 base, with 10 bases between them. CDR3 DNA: TGTGCCAGCAGTGCCATCCCTGTGAACACCGGGGAGCTGTTTTTT. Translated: CASSAIPVNTGELFF.

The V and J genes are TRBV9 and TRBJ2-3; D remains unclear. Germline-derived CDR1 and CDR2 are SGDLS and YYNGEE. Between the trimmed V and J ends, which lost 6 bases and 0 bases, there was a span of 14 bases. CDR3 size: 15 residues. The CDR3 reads CASTPTWGSTDTQYF. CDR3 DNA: TGTGCCAGCACACCAACCTGGGGAAGCACAGATACGCAGTATTTT.

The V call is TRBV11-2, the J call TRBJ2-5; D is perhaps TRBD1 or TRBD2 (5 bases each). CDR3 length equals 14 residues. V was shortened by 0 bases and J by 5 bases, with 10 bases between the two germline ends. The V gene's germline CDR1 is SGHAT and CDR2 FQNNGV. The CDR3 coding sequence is TGTGCCAGCAGCTTAGATGGGGGTCCGGAGACCCAGTACTTC. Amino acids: CASSLDGGPETQYF.

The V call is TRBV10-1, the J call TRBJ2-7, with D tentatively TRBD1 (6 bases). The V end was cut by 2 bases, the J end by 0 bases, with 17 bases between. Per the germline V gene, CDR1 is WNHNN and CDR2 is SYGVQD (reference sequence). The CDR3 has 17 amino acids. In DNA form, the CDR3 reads TGCGCCAGCAGTGAGCAGACAGGCAGAGCCCCCTCCTACGAGCAGTACTTC. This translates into CASSEQTGRAPSYEQYF.

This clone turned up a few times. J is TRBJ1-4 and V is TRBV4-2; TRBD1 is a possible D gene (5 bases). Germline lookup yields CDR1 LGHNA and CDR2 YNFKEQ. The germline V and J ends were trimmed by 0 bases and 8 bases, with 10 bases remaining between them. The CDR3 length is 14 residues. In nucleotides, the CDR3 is TGTGCCAGCAGCCAAGACTTGGGGCGGGAAAAACTGTTTTTT. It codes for CASSQDLGREKLFF.

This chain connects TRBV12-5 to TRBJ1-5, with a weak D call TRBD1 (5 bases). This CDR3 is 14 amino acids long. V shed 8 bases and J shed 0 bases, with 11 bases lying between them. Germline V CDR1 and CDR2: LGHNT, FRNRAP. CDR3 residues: CASRGENSNQPQHF. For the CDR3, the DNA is TGTGCTAGTCGGGGCGAGAATAGCAATCAGCCCCAGCATTTT.

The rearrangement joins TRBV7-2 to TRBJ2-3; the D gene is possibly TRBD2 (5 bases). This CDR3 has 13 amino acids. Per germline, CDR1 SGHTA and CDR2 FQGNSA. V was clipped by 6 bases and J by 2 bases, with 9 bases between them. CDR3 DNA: TGTGCCAGCAGAGAGGGCATCACAGATACGCAGTATTTT. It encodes CASREGITDTQYF. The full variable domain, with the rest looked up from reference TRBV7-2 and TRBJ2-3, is GAGVSQSPSNKVTEKGKDVELRCDPISGHTALYWYRQSLGQGLEFLIYFQGNSAPDKSGLPSDRFSAERTGGSVSTLTIQRTQQEDSAVYLCASREGITDTQYFGPGTRLTVL.

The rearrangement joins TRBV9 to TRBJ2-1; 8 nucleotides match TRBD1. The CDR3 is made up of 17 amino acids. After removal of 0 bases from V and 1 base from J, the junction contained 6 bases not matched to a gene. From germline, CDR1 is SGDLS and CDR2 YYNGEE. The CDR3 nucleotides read TGTGCCAGCAGCGTAGGTGAAAGGACAGGGTCCTACAATGAGCAGTTCTTC. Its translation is CASSVGERTGSYNEQFF.